The 5 T cell receptor beta chains presented below share a single source sample, sequenced in a study of cytomegalovirus exposure and HLA in healthy donors. Sequencing used immunoSEQ multiplex PCR; TCRdb keeps in-frame clones, though not all of them. The data show tens of thousands of clones, approximately 96% seen once. Specimen: PBMCs. The source of these receptors is a man aged 18 to 29 in good health and CMV-seronegative.

This clone was counted once. The chain has TRBV18 and TRBJ2-1; 10 nucleotides line up with TRBD1. The germline CDR1 and CDR2 sequences are KGHSH and LQKENI. The CDR3 runs 15 residues. V gave up 1 base and J gave up 5 bases; unmatched junction bases: 2. DNA of the CDR3: TGTGCCAGCTCACCACGACAGGGGGCAGACAATGAGCAGTTCTTC. This sequence encodes CASSPRQGADNEQFF.

The V gene is TRBV7-9, the J gene TRBJ1-1; TRBD1 might be the D (5 bases). The CDR3 length is 16 residues. Germline V gene lookup returns CDR1 SEHNR and CDR2 FQNEAQ (reference sequence). The V end was cut by 1 base, the J end by 6 bases, with 18 bases between. The CDR3 DNA reads as TGTGCCAGCAGCTTAGATTCGTGGGGCGGAAGTGCTGAAGCTTTCTTT. Protein sequence: CASSLDSWGGSAEAFF.

The chain recombines TRBV29-1 with TRBJ2-2; 9 bases are shared with TRBD2. The CDR3 has 15 amino acids. V lost 3 bases, J lost 1 base, and 3 bases stayed unmatched. Germline V gives CDR1 SQVTM, CDR2 ANQGSEA. Written as DNA, the CDR3 is TGCAGCGTTGAGACTAGCGGACTGAACACCGGGGAGCTGTTTTTT. Residues: CSVETSGLNTGELFF.

The J gene is TRBJ2-3, the V gene TRBV29-1, with 8 bases identical to TRBD2. CDR3 length: 12 amino acids. The ends lost 7 bases at V and 6 bases at J; junction bases unmatched: 6. Per germline, CDR1 SQVTM and CDR2 ANQGSEA. CDR3 residues: CSAGGADDTQYF. The CDR3 DNA sequence: TGCAGCGCCGGGGGGGCTGATGATACGCAGTATTTT.

V is TRBV6-5 and J is TRBJ2-7; no clear D gene. CDR1 is MNHEY and CDR2 is SVGAGI in the germline V gene. This CDR3 is 11 amino acids long. The V and J ends lost 7 bases and 2 bases respectively, with 6 bases between them. Here the CDR3 DNA reads TGTGCCAGCACTGAGGCCTACGAGCAGTACTTC. Translated, it gives CASTEAYEQYF.